These 15 T cell receptor beta chains were sequenced from one sample in a study of somatic mutations in cytotoxic T cells in rheumatoid arthritis. Generated by immunoSEQ multiplex PCR, the TCRdb table keeps only in-frame clones and is missing some. The top ten hold around 6.7% of the sample, which has more than 11,000 clones, over 70% seen once. The material sequenced was CD8+ T cells sorted from blood. The receptors stem from an adult with rheumatoid arthritis.

This sequence joins TRBV9 and TRBJ2-3; D call uncertain. The germline gives CDR1 SGDLS, CDR2 YYNGEE. V was pared by 2 bases and J by 2 bases, with 12 bases between. The length of the CDR3 is 15 residues. CDR3 DNA sequence: TGTGCCAGCAGCGTGACCGACGGTGCCACAGATACGCAGTATTTT. The encoded protein is CASSVTDGATDTQYF.

This clone was observed a single time. V is TRBV5-1 and J is TRBJ1-2; 9 bases agree with TRBD1. With V trimmed by 7 bases and J by 4 bases, 5 bases remained unmatched. The germline CDR1 and CDR2 sequences are SGHRS and YFSETQ. The CDR3 is 13 amino acids. In DNA, the CDR3 is TGCGCCAGCGGGGAGGACAGGGGCTATGGCTACACCTTC. The encoded protein is CASGEDRGYGYTF.

In this sample, this clone turned up a few times. The rearrangement joins TRBV5-5 to TRBJ1-1; no clear D. The germline V gene encodes CDR1 SGHKS and CDR2 YYEKEE (reference sequence). The CDR3 contains 11 residues. Deletions cut 7 bases from V and 1 base from J, with 5 bases between. The chain's CDR3 is CASEANTEAFF. CDR3 nucleotides: TGTGCCAGCGAGGCGAACACTGAAGCTTTCTTT.

V is TRBV7-3 and J is TRBJ1-1; the match to TRBD1 covers 9 bases. This CDR3 has 15 residues. After removal of 5 bases from V and 4 bases from J, the junction contained 8 bases not matched to a gene. Germline V CDR1 and CDR2: SGHTA, FQGTGA. CDR3 DNA: TGTGCCAGCAGCCCGGGACAGGGCAAAGGCACTGAAGCTTTCTTT. This encodes CASSPGQGKGTEAFF.

The chain couples TRBV4-1 to TRBJ1-4; TRBD1 aligns across 7 bases. The trim removed 5 bases at V and 6 bases at J, leaving 9 bases unmatched. Germline V CDR1 and CDR2: MGHRA, YSYEKL. The CDR3 is 15 amino acids. The CDR3 sequence: CASSTSGGKDEKLFF. The CDR3 DNA reads TGCGCCAGCAGCACCTCAGGGGGTAAGGATGAAAAACTGTTTTTT.

The J gene is TRBJ2-1, the V gene TRBV28; D remains ambiguous. Germline V CDR1 and CDR2: MDHEN, SYDVKM. The CDR3 is 14 residues long. The ends were cut back, 5 bases at V and 2 bases at J, with 10 bases in the middle. CDR3 DNA sequence: TGTGCCAGCAGTGTAGACACACCCTACAATGAGCAGTTCTTC. Amino acids: CASSVDTPYNEQFF.

This sequence joins TRBV11-3 and TRBJ1-1, with 12 bases fitting TRBD1. Per germline, CDR1 SGHNT and CDR2 YENEEA. The CDR3 runs 17 residues. V lost 4 bases, J lost 3 bases, and 9 bases stayed unmatched. The CDR3 nucleotides are TGTGCCAGCAGCTCCCGTGGGACAGGGGGCCGTGACACTGAAGCTTTCTTT. Its protein is CASSSRGTGGRDTEAFF.

This rearrangement joins TRBV2 to TRBJ2-1; 8 bases fit TRBD1. The CDR3 is 17 residues long. V gave up 7 bases and J gave up 3 bases; unmatched junction bases: 14. Germline loops: CDR1 SNHLY, CDR2 FYNNEI. The CDR3 DNA follows: TGTGCCAGCACATTCGACCCGGACAGGGCCTTCTACAATGAGCAGTTCTTC. Its translation is CASTFDPDRAFYNEQFF.

The chain has TRBV7-9 and TRBJ2-1; 12 bases line up with TRBD2. J was trimmed by 3 bases and V by 0 bases; bases with no gene match: 9. There are 19 residues in the CDR3. Germline values: CDR1 SEHNR, CDR2 FQNEAQ (reference sequence). The CDR3 reads CASSLAIRLAGGSYNEQFF. Written as DNA, the CDR3 is TGTGCCAGCAGCTTAGCAATCCGGCTAGCGGGAGGGAGCTACAATGAGCAGTTCTTC.

In this sample, this clone turned up once. This rearrangement joins TRBV7-9 to TRBJ2-5, with 10 bases identical to TRBD2. Germline CDR1 is SEHNR and CDR2 is FQNEAQ (reference sequence). Germline trimming cut 1 base from V and 4 bases from J; bases unmatched to any gene: 9. This CDR3 contains 17 residues. CDR3 region: CASSLVSVASGRETQYF. CDR3 DNA: TGTGCCAGCAGCTTAGTCTCTGTGGCTAGCGGGAGAGAGACCCAGTACTTC.

The CDR3 DNA reads as TGTGCCAGCAGCCAAGTCAGCGGGAGCTCCTACAATGAGCAGTTCTTC. Encoded protein: CASSQVSGSSYNEQFF. The chain links TRBV14 to TRBJ2-1, with TRBD2 matching over 8 bases. The CDR3 extends over 16 amino acids. V lost 1 base, J lost 0 bases, and 2 bases stayed unmatched. CDR1 and CDR2 (germline): SGHDN, FVKESK.

This clone came up a few times. This chain links TRBV16 with TRBJ2-7; 9 bases match TRBD1. The CDR3 extends over 17 amino acids. The V segment lost 0 bases and the J segment 5 bases; nucleotides outside the gene matches: 11. The germline V gene encodes CDR1 KGHSY and CDR2 FQNENV. This chain's CDR3 is CASSQSQPGQGSHEQYF. DNA of the CDR3: TGTGCCAGCAGCCAATCACAACCAGGACAGGGGTCCCACGAGCAGTACTTC.

The table lists this clone with a count of one. The rearrangement links TRBV28 to TRBJ2-7; no definite D call. Trimming removed 5 bases at V and 6 bases at J, with 11 bases between. CDR1 is MDHEN and CDR2 is SYDVKM in the germline V gene. The CDR3 totals 12 residues. CDR3 nucleotide sequence: TGTGCCAGCAGTCTCCACCCCAGCGAGCAGTACTTC. Protein product: CASSLHPSEQYF.

The chain has TRBV27 and TRBJ2-2; D uncertain. From germline, CDR1 is MNHEY and CDR2 SMNVEV (reference sequence). This CDR3 spans 14 amino acids. V was clipped by 4 bases and J by 0 bases, with 6 bases between them. The CDR3 bases are TGTGCCAGCAGTTCCAACGCGAACACCGGGGAGCTGTTTTTT. Its protein product is CASSSNANTGELFF.

The V gene is TRBV19, the J gene TRBJ2-1; D possibly corresponds to TRBD1 (5 bases). The CDR3 runs 13 residues. The germline V gene has CDR1 LNHDA and CDR2 SQIVND (reference sequence). V was trimmed by 0 bases and J by 6 bases, leaving 6 bases between them. The CDR3 loop reads CASSIDQGNEQFF. CDR3 DNA: TGTGCCAGTAGTATAGATCAGGGCAATGAGCAGTTCTTC.